The source of this T cell receptor (beta chain) is a study of molecular identifiers for immune sequencing clone quantification. The use of previously described methods and listed TCR primers produced the bulk TCR libraries. From the PCR reads, TCRdb called clonotypes with MiXCR, one entry per CDR3 protein. The sample carries a few hundred thousand distinct CDR3 sequences, about 25% recorded once. Germline V gene lookup returns CDR1 SGHRS and CDR2 YFSETQ. Trimming removed 0 bases at V and 2 bases at J, with 13 bases between. The CDR3 totals 16 residues. Isolation of naive CD8 T cells was achieved by sorting on a CD8+CD4-CCR7+CD45RA+ phenotype. This clonotype was seen repeatedly, ten times or more. Its antigen is not known. General study results and limits: Effector cells kept over 99% of their molecules in clones above 20 RNA copies, while naive cells kept under 1% there. Identical barcode-sharing TCR molecules could lead to underestimated sizes for highly expanded clones.

Sequencing was carried out using naive CD8+ T cells from blood, with Jurkat cell RNA spiked in. Regarding subset: FACS-sorted CD8+CD4-CCR7+CD45RA+ naive T cells. The clonotype comes from a human donor in good health. Some libraries in this study had Jurkat cell RNA spiked in. The chain combines TRBV5-1 with TRBJ2-3; D uncertain. Here the CDR3 DNA reads TGCGCCAGCAGCTTGGAGTCCAGGACCCTCACAGATACGCAGTATTTT. Protein: CASSLESRTLTDTQYF. Variable domain in full (rest from reference TRBV5-1 and TRBJ2-3): KAGVTQTPRYLIKTRGQQVTLSCSPISGHRSVSWYQQTPGQGLQFLFEYFSETQRNKGNFPGRFSGRQFSNSRSEMNVSTLELGDSALYLCASSLESRTLTDTQYFGPGTRLTVL.